This TCR beta chain was recovered during a study of brain metastases from non-small cell lung cancer. This clone has more than one count but fewer than ten. Its specificity is unknown. Profiled with immunoSEQ multiplex PCR; TCRdb holds only in-frame clones, not every one. The sample shows roughly 4,000 clones, about 85% of them seen only once. Points from the study as a whole: T-cell clones appeared expanded in about 64% of brain metastases relative to matched primary tumors. Fewer infiltrating T cells were found in brain metastases than primaries. TCR repertoires overlapped largely between brain metastases and matched primaries.

The specimen sequenced was primary lung tumor tissue. The receptor was derived from a donor aged 40 or older with non-small cell lung cancer.

The CDR3 here is CASSWTSGGEETQYF. The CDR3 bases are TGCGCCAGCAGCTGGACTAGCGGGGGGGAAGAGACCCAGTACTTC. The chain has TRBV5-1 and TRBJ2-5; 15 bases are shared with TRBD2. This CDR3 contains 15 residues. Germline V CDR1 and CDR2: SGHRS, YFSETQ. V trimming: 3 bases; J trimming: 3 bases; junction bases outside the gene matches: 0.